This T cell receptor beta chain is from a study of human T cells and chemical hapten exposure. In the study overall: The sensitizer, 2% DPC, was used on approximately 2 cm by approximately 2 cm of upper inner arm skin. Throughout a study of approximately 25 weeks, patients underwent weekly scalp administration of diphenylcyclopropenone doses.

Unmatched junction bases numbered 12, after V lost 5 bases and J lost 0 bases. The CDR3 sequence is 17 residues long. The sample holds many counts of this clonotype. Time point defined: patch test 2, 6 weeks after DPC sensitization. The treatment: therapeutic diphenylcyclopropenone sensitization with weekly scalp DPC. Researchers sampled blood before each patch test went on. Unseparated into fractions, whole blood served as the source from which total RNA was extracted. TCRdb itself ran the RACE reads through MiXCR, one entry per CDR3 protein. The sample has about 140,000 distinct CDR3 sequences; about 11% are singletons.

The V and J genes are TRBV12-3 or TRBV12-4 and TRBJ2-7, with 8 nucleotides matching TRBD2. The source is a woman aged 50 to 65 with alopecia areata. Some clones in this sample may be carry-over from other donors' samples. The input for sequencing was whole blood, taken in connection with sensitization to the hapten diphenylcyclopropenone (DPC). CDR3 protein: CASSPVAGGPSSYEQYF. CDR3 bases: TGTGCCAGCAGTCCCGTCGCGGGAGGTCCCTCCTCCTACGAGCAGTACTTC.